This T cell receptor (beta chain) was profiled in a study of cytotoxic CD8 clonotypes in ibrutinib-treated CLL. About the research overall: Responses: approximately 24 partial, 2 complete; after median roughly 68 months, around 14 stayed remitted, 12 progressed. Among the samples, the mean was roughly 260,000 productive templates and about 90,000 productive rearrangements. General study findings and limits: Treatment left the uncommon public clonotypes either contracted or stable in frequency. Higher circulating CD8+ T-cell counts strongly accompanied higher baseline clonality, above age-matched healthy donors.

Trimming took 4 bases from V and 5 from J; bases not matched to a gene: 2. This CDR3 has 15 residues. The germline gives CDR1 LNHDA, CDR2 SQIVND (reference sequence). Here immunoSEQ multiplex PCR was the method, and the copy in TCRdb shows in-frame clones only, minus some. The data hold about 86,000 clones, with 85% to 90% observed a single time. Points on this clone: The target antigen is unknown.

The sequenced sample was PBMCs, obtained before ibrutinib treatment. This sequence was found in a human donor with chronic lymphocytic leukemia. The V call is TRBV19, the J call TRBJ2-2; 12 bases agree with TRBD2. The CDR3 bases are TGTGCCAGTAGTACCCTAGCGGGAGGGACCGGGGAGCTGTTTTTT. It codes for CASSTLAGGTGELFF.